This T cell receptor (beta chain) originates from a study of blood T cell repertoires in COVID-19. About the study: COVID-19 samples collected from the United States, Italy and Spain covered acute and convalescent phases. T cells, B-cell-depleted T cells, or PBMCs provided the cDNA or gDNA that served as material.

Per the original methods: Amplifying reference gene primers gave estimates of nucleated cell counts. The method was immunoSEQ multiplex PCR; TCRdb's version includes in-frame clones alone and lacks a portion of them. The D gene and trimming were derived from the DNA, and the V and J assignments and clone size from that table. This sample carries some 250,000 clones, roughly 90% of them seen once, and the ten largest clones take around 6.5%. The sample taken for sequencing was peripheral blood. This TCR was sampled from a man aged 60 to 69 with acute or convalescent COVID-19.

Here the CDR3 reads CASSPPQGRGDQQYF. Written as DNA, the CDR3 is TGTGCCAGCAGTCCACCCCAGGGGAGGGGGGACCAGCAGTACTTC. This chain links TRBV6-6 with TRBJ2-7, with D perhaps TRBD2 (7 bases). Trimming pared 5 bases from V and 8 bases from J, leaving 22 bases between. CDR3 length: 15 amino acids. The germline CDR1 and CDR2 sequences are MNHNY and SVGAGI (reference sequence).